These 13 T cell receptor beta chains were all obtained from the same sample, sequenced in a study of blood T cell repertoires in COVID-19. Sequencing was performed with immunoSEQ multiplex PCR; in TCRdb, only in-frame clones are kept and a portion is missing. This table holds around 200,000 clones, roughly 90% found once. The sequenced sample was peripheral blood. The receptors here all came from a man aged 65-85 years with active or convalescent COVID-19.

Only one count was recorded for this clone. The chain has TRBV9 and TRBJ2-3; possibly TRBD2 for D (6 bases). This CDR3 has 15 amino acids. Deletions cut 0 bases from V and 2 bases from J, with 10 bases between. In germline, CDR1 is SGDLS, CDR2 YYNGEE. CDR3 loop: CASSVGGGATDTQYF. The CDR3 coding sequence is TGTGCCAGCAGCGTAGGGGGCGGGGCCACAGATACGCAGTATTTT.

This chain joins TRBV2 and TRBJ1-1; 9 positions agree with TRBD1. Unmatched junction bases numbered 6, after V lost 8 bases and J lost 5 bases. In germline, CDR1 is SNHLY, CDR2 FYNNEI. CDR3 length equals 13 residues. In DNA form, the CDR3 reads TGTGCCAGCGGGACAGGGCCGGGGACTGAAGCTTTCTTT. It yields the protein CASGTGPGTEAFF.

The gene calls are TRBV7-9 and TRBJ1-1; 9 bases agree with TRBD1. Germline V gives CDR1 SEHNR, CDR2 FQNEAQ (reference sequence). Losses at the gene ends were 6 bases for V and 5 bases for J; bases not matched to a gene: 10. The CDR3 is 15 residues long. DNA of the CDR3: TGTGCCAGCAGTTTCCCTTCGACAGGGGGAACTGAAGCTTTCTTT. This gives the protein CASSFPSTGGTEAFF.

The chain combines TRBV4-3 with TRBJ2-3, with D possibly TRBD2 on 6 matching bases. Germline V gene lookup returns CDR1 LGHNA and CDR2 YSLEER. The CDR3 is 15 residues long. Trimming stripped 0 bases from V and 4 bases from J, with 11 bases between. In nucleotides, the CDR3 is TGCGCCAGCAGCCAAGAACTCGGGGGTGCAGATACGCAGTATTTT. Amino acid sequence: CASSQELGGADTQYF.

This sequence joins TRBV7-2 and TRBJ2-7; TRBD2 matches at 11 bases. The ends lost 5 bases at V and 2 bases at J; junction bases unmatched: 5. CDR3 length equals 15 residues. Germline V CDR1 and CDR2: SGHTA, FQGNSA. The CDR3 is CASSPTLAGAYEQYF. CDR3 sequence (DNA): TGTGCCAGCAGCCCTACACTAGCGGGAGCCTACGAGCAGTACTTC.

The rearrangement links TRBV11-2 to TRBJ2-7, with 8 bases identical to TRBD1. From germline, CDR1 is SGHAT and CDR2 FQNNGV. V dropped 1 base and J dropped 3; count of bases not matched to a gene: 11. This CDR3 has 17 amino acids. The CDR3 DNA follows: TGTGCCAGCAGCTTAGCGGGGACAGGCGGCACGGTCTACGAGCAGTACTTC. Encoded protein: CASSLAGTGGTVYEQYF.

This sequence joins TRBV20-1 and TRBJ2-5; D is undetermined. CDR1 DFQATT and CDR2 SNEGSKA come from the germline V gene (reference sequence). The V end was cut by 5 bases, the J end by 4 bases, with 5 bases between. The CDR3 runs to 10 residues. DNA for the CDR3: TGCAGTGCTGGTAGAGAGACCCAGTACTTC. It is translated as CSAGRETQYF.

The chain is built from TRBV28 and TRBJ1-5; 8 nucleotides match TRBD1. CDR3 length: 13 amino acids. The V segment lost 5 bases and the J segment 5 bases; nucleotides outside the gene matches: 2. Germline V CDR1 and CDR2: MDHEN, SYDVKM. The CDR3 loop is CASSRDRYQPQHF. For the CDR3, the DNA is TGTGCCAGCAGTCGGGACAGGTATCAGCCCCAGCATTTT.

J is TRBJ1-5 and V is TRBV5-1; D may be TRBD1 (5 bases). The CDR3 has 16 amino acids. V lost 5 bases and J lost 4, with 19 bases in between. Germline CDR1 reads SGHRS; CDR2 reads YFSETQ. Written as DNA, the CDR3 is TGCGCCAGCAGACCCACCGTTGACAGCCCGAATCAGCCCCAGCATTTT. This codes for CASRPTVDSPNQPQHF.

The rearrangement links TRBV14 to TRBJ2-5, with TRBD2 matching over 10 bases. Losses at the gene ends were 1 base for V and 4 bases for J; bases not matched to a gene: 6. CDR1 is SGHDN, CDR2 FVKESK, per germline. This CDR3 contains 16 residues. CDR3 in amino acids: CASSQVSLAGVETQYF. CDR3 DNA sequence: TGTGCCAGCAGCCAAGTTTCCCTAGCGGGGGTAGAGACCCAGTACTTC.

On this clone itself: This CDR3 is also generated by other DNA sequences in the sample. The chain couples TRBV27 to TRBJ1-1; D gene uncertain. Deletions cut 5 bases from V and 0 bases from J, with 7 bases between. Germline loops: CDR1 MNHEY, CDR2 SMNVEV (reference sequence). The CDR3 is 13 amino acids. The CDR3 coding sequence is TGTGCCAGCAGTACAAGATTGAACACTGAAGCTTTCTTT. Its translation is CASSTRLNTEAFF.

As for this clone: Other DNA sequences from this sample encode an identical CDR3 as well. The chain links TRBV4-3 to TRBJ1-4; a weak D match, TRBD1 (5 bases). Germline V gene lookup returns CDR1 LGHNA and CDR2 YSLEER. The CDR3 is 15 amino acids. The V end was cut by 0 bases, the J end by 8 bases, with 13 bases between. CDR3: CASSQDSRVGEKLFF. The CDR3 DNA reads TGCGCCAGCAGCCAAGACTCCAGGGTAGGGGAAAAACTGTTTTTT.

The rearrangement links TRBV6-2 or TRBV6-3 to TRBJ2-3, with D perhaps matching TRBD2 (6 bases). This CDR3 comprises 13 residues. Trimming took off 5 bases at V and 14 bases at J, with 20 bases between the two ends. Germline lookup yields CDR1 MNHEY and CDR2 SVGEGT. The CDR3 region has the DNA TGTGCCAGCAGTGCCGGGAAGCGCTTCGGGGGGTATTTT. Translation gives CASSAGKRFGGYF.